Described below is a single TCR beta chain sequence and its context. Its recognized antigen is unknown. No base quality values were provided; no much bigger clone lies one nucleotide off. Peripheral blood CD8+ and CD4+ T cells from healthy donors, Susac syndrome patients and multiple sclerosis patients were profiled using high-throughput TCR beta sequencing. Susac syndrome patients met recently defined diagnostic criteria for definite or probable disease. Bulk CD8+ and CD4+ T cells were purified by magnetic negative isolation, whereas CD8+ TEMRA cells were enriched by FACS. Blood was drawn into EDTA tubes, processed within 24 hours, and PBMCs were isolated by density gradient centrifugation. PBMCs destined for TCR sequencing were cryopreserved in liquid nitrogen and later thawed in a 37 °C water bath. The sorted or isolated CD4+, CD8+ and CD8+ TEMRA cells had a purity of 90% or higher. This entry is derived from a study of CD8 T cells in Susac syndrome (dated by TCRdb to about 2019). General notes on the study: Of the Susac syndrome patients who were sequenced, roughly 8 were in clinical remission while more than five had clinically active disease. At blood withdrawal, Susac syndrome patients were therapy-naive, treated with corticosteroids (with IVIg additionally given to some), or treated with IVIg alone. Whether CD8+ T cell activation and differentiation in Susac syndrome was antigen driven was tested using repertoire sequencing. CD8+ T cell repertoire clonality was compared between about 12 healthy donors, approximately 14 Susac syndrome patients and approximately 16 multiple sclerosis patients.

Taken from cysteine to phenylalanine, the CDR3 has 13 residues. The entry retains the CDR3 DNA only, 39 bases that are in frame from base 1. The germline V gene sets CDR1 to SGDLS and CDR2 to YYNGEE. For this chain, trimming is 4 bases at the V end and 6 bases at the J end, and the number of junction bases without a gene match is 6. RNA was extracted using the RNeasy kit, and about 0.5 to 1 ug of the RNA was reverse transcribed with random hexamers. The immunoSEQ multiplex PCR assay, covering 54 Vbeta and 13 Jbeta segments, was used to amplify TCR beta CDR3 regions. To correct PCR amplification bias, a synthetic template baseline was used for both primer optimization and computational correction. Per the authors' processing: Reads were assigned to V, D and J genes according to IMGT and analyzed in immunoSEQ Analyzer, with only productive sequences retained. To calculate clonality, Shannon entropy was normalized by log2 of the number of productive unique sequences and then subtracted from one. For each patient and control, public and private clones were evaluated within the 100 most prevalent clones. A clone was defined as Susac-specific if it was absent from the healthy and MS cohorts, from over 1,000 published viral clones and from other ImmuneACCESS disease sequences. TCRdb itself trimmed the public reads at Q25 with fastp, ran MiXCR and retained productive beta chains. Each CDR3 protein appears once, grouped with its most common genes and DNA. These V and J calls originate from TCRdb's pipeline instead of the authors' own analysis. In this sample the table shows tens of thousands of distinct CDR3 sequences, 95% to 97% of which occur a single time. Of the sample, more than 0.55% falls within the top ten clones.

Overall study results and their limits: The number of individuals in the TCR sequencing and HLA analysis was acknowledged as relatively small. Susac syndrome CD8+ repertoires showed clonal expansion, highest in CD8+ TEMRA cells and greater in clinically active than remitting patients. Roughly 15 and five Susac-specific public clones were found in the total CD8+ and CD8+ TEMRA repertoires, respectively.

Sequencing was carried out using CD8+ T cells from PBMCs. This clonotype was sampled from a human donor with Susac syndrome. The sequence is built from TRBV9 and TRBJ2-7; 8 bases in the middle match TRBD2. The CDR3 is CASSHTGGTEQYF. The nucleotide sequence is TGTGCCAGCAGCCATACGGGGGGGACCGAGCAGTACTTC.